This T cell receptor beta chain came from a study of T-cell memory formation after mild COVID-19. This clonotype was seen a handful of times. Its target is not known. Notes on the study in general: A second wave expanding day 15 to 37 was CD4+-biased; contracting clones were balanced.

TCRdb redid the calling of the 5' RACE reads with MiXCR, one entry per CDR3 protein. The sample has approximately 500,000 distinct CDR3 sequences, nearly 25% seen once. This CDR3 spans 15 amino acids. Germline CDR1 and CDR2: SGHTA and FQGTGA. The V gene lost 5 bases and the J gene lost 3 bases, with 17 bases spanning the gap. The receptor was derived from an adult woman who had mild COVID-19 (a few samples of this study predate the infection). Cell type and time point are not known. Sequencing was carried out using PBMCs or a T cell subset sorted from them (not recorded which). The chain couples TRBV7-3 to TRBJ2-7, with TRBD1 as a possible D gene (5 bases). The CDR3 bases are TGTGCCAGCAGCCCCGAACCAGACAGCTTCTACGAGCAGTACTTC. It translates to CASSPEPDSFYEQYF.